This T cell receptor beta chain was sequenced for a study of CDR3 diversity in severe acne. This clonotype was picked up many times. This CDR3 spans 12 amino acids. From germline, CDR1 is MDHEN and CDR2 SYDVKM. Trimming shortened V by 3 bases and J by 7 bases, and 7 bases separated the two germline ends. TCRdb reprocessed the PCR reads with MiXCR, giving one entry per CDR3 protein. The table lists fewer than 90,000 distinct CDR3 sequences, around 53% of them singletons, with 13% to 15% in the top ten. The TCR originated in a male donor in good health, without acne. Input material: blood. V is TRBV28 and J is TRBJ2-1; unclear D gene. In nucleotides, the CDR3 is TGTGCCAGCAGTTTTGCGTCTAATGAGCAGTTCTTC. Translated: CASSFASNEQFF.